The 8 T cell receptor beta chains below come from one sample, sequenced in a study of blood T cell repertoires in COVID-19. Measured with immunoSEQ multiplex PCR; TCRdb has only the in-frame clones, and not every one. The table lists 70,000 to 90,000 clones, more than 80% of them singletons. The sample consisted of peripheral blood. Receptors were obtained from a woman aged 60 to 75 with acute or convalescent COVID-19.

The rearrangement links TRBV27 to TRBJ2-3; D not certain. V lost 3 bases to trimming and J lost 4 bases, with 11 bases between them. The CDR3 consists of 14 residues. CDR1 and CDR2 (germline): MNHEY, SMNVEV (reference sequence). The CDR3 here is CASSLRQAADTQYF. The CDR3 DNA sequence: TGTGCCAGCAGTTTGCGGCAAGCCGCAGATACGCAGTATTTT.

The chain links TRBV19 to TRBJ2-7, with 7 nucleotides matching TRBD2. Per the germline V gene, CDR1 is LNHDA and CDR2 is SQIVND (reference sequence). With 5 bases clipped from V and 2 bases from J, the junction kept 6 bases outside the gene matches. This CDR3 is built from 14 residues. The CDR3 spells CASSFPGRPYEQYF. CDR3 nucleotide sequence: TGTGCCAGTAGTTTCCCCGGGAGGCCCTACGAGCAGTACTTC.

This clone was seen a handful of times. Other DNA sequences within the sample encode an identical CDR3. The genes are TRBV3-1 (or the pseudogene TRBV3-2) and TRBJ1-1, with D possibly TRBD1 on 5 matching bases. Germline CDR1 and CDR2: LGHDT and YNNKEL (reference sequence). Trimming took off 4 bases at V and 2 bases at J, with 11 bases between the two ends. The CDR3 covers 14 residues. The CDR3 protein is CASSPKDRNTEAFF. The CDR3 nucleotides are TGTGCCAGCAGCCCTAAAGACAGAAACACTGAAGCTTTCTTT.

V is TRBV6-1 and J is TRBJ1-2; 7 bases are a match to TRBD1. Unmatched junction bases numbered 6, after V lost 2 bases and J lost 0 bases. From germline, CDR1 is MNHNS and CDR2 SASEGT. The CDR3 runs 16 residues. The DNA for the CDR3 is TGTGCCAGCAGTGAATATCGGACAGGAACTAACTATGGCTACACCTTC. Translating gives CASSEYRTGTNYGYTF.

The V gene is TRBV7-6, the J gene TRBJ1-6; 7 bases map to TRBD1. Germline values: CDR1 SGHVS, CDR2 FNYEAQ. V shed 5 bases and J 6 bases; nucleotides not matched to a gene: 13. This CDR3 comprises 17 residues. The CDR3 loop reads CASSRTWPGQFNSPLHF. The CDR3 nucleotides read TGTGCCAGCAGCCGCACTTGGCCGGGACAGTTTAATTCACCCCTCCACTTT.

This sequence joins TRBV6-4 and TRBJ1-1; D not certain. Germline CDR1 and CDR2: MRHNA and SNTAGT. Trimming took 4 bases from V and 0 from J, leaving 6 bases between them. CDR3 length: 13 amino acids. CDR3 nucleotide sequence: TGTGCCAGCAGTGCAGAAGTGAACACTGAAGCTTTCTTT. Its protein is CASSAEVNTEAFF.

J is TRBJ2-1 and V is TRBV4-3, with a weak D call TRBD1 (6 bases). The CDR3 runs to 14 residues. Germline V CDR1 and CDR2: LGHNA, YSLEER. V was clipped by 1 base and J by 9 bases, with 13 bases between them. The CDR3: CASSQGRGLSEQFF. The CDR3, as DNA: TGCGCCAGCAGCCAAGGCAGGGGATTGAGTGAGCAGTTCTTC.

The chain is built from TRBV27 and TRBJ2-2, with D perhaps TRBD1 (6 bases). The CDR3 spans 14 residues. The V end lost 4 bases, the J end lost 3 bases, and 9 bases lay between the germline ends. CDR1 and CDR2 (germline): MNHEY, SMNVEV (reference sequence). The CDR3 DNA reads TGTGCCAGCAGTTACCGACAGGACACCGGGGAGCTGTTTTTT. Its translation: CASSYRQDTGELFF.